The TCR beta chain described here comes from a study of blood T cell repertoires in COVID-19. Study in general: The origin of the acute and convalescent COVID-19 samples was the United States, Italy and Spain. From T cells, B-cell-depleted T cells, or PBMCs came the material, which was cDNA or gDNA.

In the original processing: Reference gene primer amplification gave estimated nucleated cell counts. Profiling relied on immunoSEQ multiplex PCR, and the TCRdb table lists in-frame clones only, not all of them. V and J calls plus clone size are reproduced from that table; the DNA served to infer D and trimming. The data hold roughly 190,000 clones, with 88% observed a single time. V gave up 6 bases and J gave up 7 bases, with 15 bases separating them. CDR3 length: 12 residues. Germline loops: CDR1 SQVTM, CDR2 ANQGSEA. V and J are TRBV29-1 and TRBJ1-2; D may be TRBD1 (6 bases). The sequencing sample was made of peripheral blood. The sequence was obtained from a human donor in a cohort sampled during active COVID-19. CDR3 protein: CSVVTGPSGYTF. CDR3 coding DNA: TGCAGCGTCGTGACAGGCCCCTCTGGCTACACCTTC. Full variable domain (rest looked up from reference TRBV29-1 and TRBJ1-2): SAVISQKPSRDICQRGTSLTIQCQVDSQVTMMFWYRQQPGQSLTLIATANQGSEATYESGFVIDKFPISRPNLTFSTLTVSNMSPEDSSIYLCSVVTGPSGYTFGSGTRLTVV.